The 17 T cell receptor beta chains in this list originate from one sample, sequenced in a study of graft-versus-host responses after intestinal transplantation. No antigen has been identified for these receptors. Clones were sequenced by immunoSEQ multiplex PCR, and TCRdb holds only the in-frame ones, with some missing. The repertoire includes 45,000 to 50,000 clones, about 90% of them detected once, and 2% to 3% sits in the top ten. Here the sequenced sample was unstimulated CD4+ T cells sorted from spleen or lymph node cells, taken before transplant. Source of these receptors: a human donor who was the organ donor for an intestinal transplant.

CDR3 in DNA: TGTGCCAGCAGCCAAGAGGAGGACAGGGGGCCCGGCTATGGCTACACCTTC. Encoded protein: CASSQEEDRGPGYGYTF. The chain has TRBV4-2 and TRBJ1-2; 11 bases align to TRBD1. Germline loops: CDR1 LGHNA, CDR2 YNFKEQ. This CDR3 contains 17 residues. V lost 0 bases to trimming and J lost 4 bases; unmatched junction nucleotides: 7.

The chain combines TRBV30 with TRBJ1-4, with D perhaps TRBD1 (5 bases). Trimming left V 8 bases short and J 5 bases short, with 12 bases between. Germline loops: CDR1 GTSNPN, CDR2 SVGIG (reference sequence). This CDR3 contains 12 residues. The CDR3: CAGGWGNEKLFF. Written as DNA, the CDR3 is TGTGCCGGAGGATGGGGCAATGAAAAACTGTTTTTT.

This chain uses TRBV19 with TRBJ2-1; 10 positions agree with TRBD2. Per germline, CDR1 LNHDA and CDR2 SQIVND (reference sequence). This CDR3 contains 15 residues. Trimming cost V 4 bases and J 4 bases; bases outside gene matches: 4. In nucleotides, the CDR3 is TGTGCCAGTAGTAAAAGCGGGAGGGCTTACAATGAGCAGTTCTTC. Protein product: CASSKSGRAYNEQFF.

This chain connects TRBV20-1 to TRBJ2-3; D uncertain. V was clipped by 1 base and J by 5 bases, with 4 bases between them. The CDR3 runs to 11 residues. Germline V lookup: CDR1 DFQATT, CDR2 SNEGSKA (reference sequence). The chain's CDR3 is CSARVVDTQYF. CDR3 DNA sequence: TGCAGTGCTAGAGTAGTAGATACGCAGTATTTT.

The J gene is TRBJ2-7, the V gene TRBV2, with D maybe TRBD2 (6 bases). CDR1 and CDR2 from the germline V gene are SNHLY and FYNNEI. The CDR3 is made up of 15 amino acids. V gave up 5 bases and J gave up 3 bases, with 17 bases separating them. This CDR3 is CASSPGLGRFYEQYF. The CDR3 DNA is TGTGCCAGCAGTCCGGGACTGGGGAGGTTCTACGAGCAGTACTTC. The complete variable domain, with remaining parts taken from reference TRBV2 and TRBJ2-7, reads EPEVTQTPSHQVTQMGQEVILRCVPISNHLYFYWYRQILGQKVEFLVSFYNNEISEKSEIFDDQFSVERPDGSNFTLKIRSTKLEDSAMYFCASSPGLGRFYEQYFGPGTRLTVT.

CDR3 sequence: CASTLEDTQYF. CDR3 DNA sequence: TGTGCCAGCACCCTAGAGGATACGCAGTATTTT. This chain uses TRBV28 with TRBJ2-3; no clear D. This CDR3 comprises 11 residues. From germline, CDR1 is MDHEN and CDR2 SYDVKM. V dropped 7 bases and J dropped 6 bases, with 8 bases sitting between them. Supplemented by reference TRBV28 and TRBJ2-3, the full variable domain reads DVKVTQSSRYLVKRTGEKVFLECVQDMDHENMFWYRQDPGLGLRLIYFSYDVKMKEKGDIPEGYSVSREKKERFSLILESASTNQTSMYLCASTLEDTQYFGPGTRLTVL.

The V call is TRBV5-8, the J call TRBJ2-1, with D unresolved. Germline V gene sequence: CDR1 SGHTS, CDR2 YDEGEE. With 0 bases removed from V and 3 bases from J, the gap between germline ends came to 7 bases. The CDR3 consists of 14 residues. CDR3 coding DNA: TGTGCCAGCAGCTTGGTCGCGGACTACAATGAGCAGTTCTTC. This translates into CASSLVADYNEQFF.

The rearrangement joins TRBV27 to TRBJ2-2, with D tentatively TRBD1 or TRBD2 (6 bases each). Germline V gives CDR1 MNHEY, CDR2 SMNVEV (reference sequence). This CDR3 spans 18 amino acids. The V and J ends lost 6 bases and 0 bases respectively, with 20 bases between them. The CDR3 sequence: CASRTRGPSFSNTGELFF. CDR3 in DNA: TGTGCCAGCAGAACTCGGGGGCCTTCCTTCTCGAACACCGGGGAGCTGTTTTTT.

The chain has TRBV9 and TRBJ2-5, with unresolved D. Per germline, CDR1 SGDLS and CDR2 YYNGEE. The CDR3 contains 14 residues. Between the trimmed V and J ends, which lost 1 base and 2 bases, there was a span of 9 bases. CDR3: CASSVFGVQETQYF. The CDR3 DNA reads as TGTGCCAGCAGCGTATTTGGTGTGCAAGAGACCCAGTACTTC.

The V gene is TRBV12-2, the J gene TRBJ2-1. TRBV12-2 is marked as a pseudogene. CDR3 length: 11 residues. The CDR3 reads CASRWDNEQFF. CDR3 nucleotides: TGTGCAAGTCGCTGGGACAATGAGCAGTTCTTC.

The chain combines TRBV28 with TRBJ1-4; 7 bases are shared with TRBD1. V lost 0 bases, J lost 7 bases, and 8 bases stayed unmatched. Germline V gene data show CDR1 as MDHEN and CDR2 as SYDVKM. This CDR3 is 16 amino acids long. The CDR3 spells CASSLWIRGRSEKLFF. CDR3 coding DNA: TGTGCCAGCAGTTTATGGATAAGGGGGCGTAGTGAAAAACTGTTTTTT. Based on the CDR3 plus reference TRBV28 and TRBJ1-4, the full variable domain is DVKVTQSSRYLVKRTGEKVFLECVQDMDHENMFWYRQDPGLGLRLIYFSYDVKMKEKGDIPEGYSVSREKKERFSLILESASTNQTSMYLCASSLWIRGRSEKLFFGSGTQLSVL.

The chain recombines TRBV9 with TRBJ2-5; TRBD2 might be the D (5 bases). The CDR3 is 16 residues long. Germline V gene lookup returns CDR1 SGDLS and CDR2 YYNGEE. Trimming pared 0 bases from V and 2 bases from J, leaving 14 bases between. As DNA, the CDR3 is TGTGCCAGCAGCGTAGACCCCGGGGTGGGTCAAGAGACCCAGTACTTC. This gives the protein CASSVDPGVGQETQYF.

With respect to this clone: The sample holds other DNA sequences that translate to the same CDR3. The rearrangement uses TRBV30 and TRBJ1-3, with D uncertain. Germline CDR1 reads GTSNPN; CDR2 reads SVGIG (reference sequence). Trimming pared 0 bases from V and 4 bases from J, leaving 4 bases between. The CDR3 is made up of 12 amino acids. The CDR3 region has the DNA TGTGCCTGGAGTGTAGGGGGAAACACCATATATTTT. This translates into CAWSVGGNTIYF.

The chain links TRBV28 to TRBJ2-7; D gene unclear. CDR1 is MDHEN, CDR2 SYDVKM, per germline. CDR3 length: 12 residues. The germline V and J ends were trimmed by 6 bases and 5 bases, with 11 bases remaining between them. The DNA of the CDR3 is TGTGCCAGCAGCTCCTATCACGACGAGCAGTACTTC. Translated, it gives CASSSYHDEQYF.

A remark on this clone: The sample contains more than one DNA sequence encoding this CDR3. The DNA of the CDR3 is TGTGCCAGCAGCTTGACTAGCGGGAGAGATACGCAGTATTTT. Translating gives CASSLTSGRDTQYF. V and J are TRBV7-3 and TRBJ2-3; 12 bases align to TRBD2. J gave up 5 bases and V 3 bases, and 0 bases lay outside the gene matches. The CDR3 runs to 14 residues. Per germline, CDR1 SGHTA and CDR2 FQGTGA.

The chain has TRBV9 and TRBJ2-5; D may be TRBD1 (6 bases). There are 14 residues in the CDR3. V lost 2 bases and J 1 base, leaving 9 bases between the germline ends. Germline lookup yields CDR1 SGDLS and CDR2 YYNGEE. Written as DNA, the CDR3 is TGTGCCAGCAGCGTCGGACAGCTCCAAGAGACCCAGTACTTC. Its protein is CASSVGQLQETQYF.

The chain is built from TRBV7-2 and TRBJ2-2, with a weak D call TRBD2 (5 bases). V shed 1 base and J shed 5 bases, with 11 bases lying between them. Germline V gene lookup returns CDR1 SGHTA and CDR2 FQGNSA. The CDR3 totals 15 residues. The CDR3 DNA reads TGTGCCAGCAGCTTAGTCAGCGGAGTTACCGGGGAGCTGTTTTTT. It encodes CASSLVSGVTGELFF.